These 19 T cell receptor beta chains were all obtained from the same sample, sequenced in a study of CD8+ T cells in alopecia areata. Sequencing templates came from extracted RNA that was reverse transcribed into cDNA. Generated by immunoSEQ multiplex PCR, the TCRdb table keeps only in-frame clones and is missing some. The sample carries 200,000 to 250,000 clones, about three fifths recorded once. Treatment noted: oral pan-JAK inhibitor, 5-10 mg twice daily. This material consisted of CD4+ T cells sorted from blood, taken at week 4, from a patient treated with tofacitinib. The receptors were sampled from a human donor with alopecia areata.

V is TRBV7-6 and J is TRBJ1-6; D uncertain. Trimming pared 0 bases from V and 6 bases from J, leaving 3 bases between. Per the germline V gene, CDR1 is SGHVS and CDR2 is FNYEAQ. The CDR3 length is 13 residues. The CDR3 DNA is TGTGCCAGCAGCTTAGCGCTTAATTCACCCCTCCACTTT. This sequence encodes CASSLALNSPLHF.

There are a few counts of this clone. V gene TRBV5-6 combines with J gene TRBJ2-7, with a weak D call TRBD1 (5 bases). The V end was cut by 0 bases, the J end by 0 bases, with 7 bases between. The CDR3 is 14 residues long. The germline gives CDR1 SGHDT, CDR2 YYEEEE. In DNA, the CDR3 is TGTGCCAGCAGCTTGGCCGACAGCTCCTACGAGCAGTACTTC. Its translation is CASSLADSSYEQYF. Supplemented by reference TRBV5-6 and TRBJ2-7, the full variable domain reads DAGVTQSPTHLIKTRGQQVTLRCSPKSGHDTVSWYQQALGQGPQFIFQYYEEEERQRGNFPDRFSGHQFPNYSSELNVNALLLGDSALYLCASSLADSSYEQYFGPGTRLTVT.

V and J are TRBV9 and TRBJ1-1; the match to TRBD1 covers 7 bases. CDR3 length: 14 residues. CDR1 and CDR2 from the germline V gene are SGDLS and YYNGEE. J was trimmed by 4 bases and V by 2 bases; bases with no gene match: 5. CDR3 sequence reads: CASSVTGRATEAFF. The DNA for the CDR3 is TGTGCCAGCAGCGTGACAGGGAGGGCCACTGAAGCTTTCTTT.

This clone was picked up many times. The chain employs TRBV5-6 and TRBJ2-4, with 7 bases matching TRBD2. CDR3 size: 15 residues. The V segment lost 4 bases and the J segment 6 bases; nucleotides outside the gene matches: 10. The germline V gene encodes CDR1 SGHDT and CDR2 YYEEEE. The chain's CDR3 is CASSRYQPGGNIQYF. CDR3 DNA: TGTGCCAGCAGCCGGTACCAACCGGGGGGAAACATTCAGTACTTC.

The gene calls are TRBV6-5 and TRBJ1-6; possibly TRBD1 for D (6 bases). V dropped 2 bases and J dropped 6 bases, with 8 bases sitting between them. The CDR3 consists of 14 residues. CDR1 and CDR2 from the germline V gene are MNHEY and SVGAGI. The CDR3, as DNA: TGTGCCAGCAGTTACATACAGGGTAATTCACCCCTCCACTTT. Amino acid sequence: CASSYIQGNSPLHF.

Regarding this clone: This CDR3 is also generated by other DNA sequences in the sample. The rearrangement joins TRBV29-1 to TRBJ2-5, with D uncertain. Germline loops: CDR1 SQVTM, CDR2 ANQGSEA. The V gene lost 3 bases and the J gene lost 1 base, with 0 bases spanning the gap. This CDR3 region has 10 residues. This CDR3 reads CSVDQETQYF. CDR3 DNA: TGCAGCGTTGACCAAGAGACCCAGTACTTC.

The CDR3 nucleotides read TGCAGTCCAGCCAGGGGCACTGAAGCTTTCTTT. Its translation is CSPARGTEAFF. The chain joins TRBV20-1 to TRBJ1-1, with TRBD1 as a possible D gene (6 bases). The V and J ends lost 8 bases and 4 bases respectively, with 11 bases between them. The CDR3 has 11 residues. From germline, CDR1 is DFQATT and CDR2 SNEGSKA (reference sequence).

J is TRBJ2-7 and V is TRBV30; a weak D match, TRBD2 (5 bases). Between the trimmed V and J ends, which lost 7 bases and 3 bases, there was a span of 16 bases. The CDR3 is 13 amino acids. CDR1 is GTSNPN and CDR2 is SVGIG in the germline V gene (reference sequence). The CDR3 DNA reads TGTGCCTCGGTTGGGAGTAGAGGCTACGAGCAGTACTTC. This sequence encodes CASVGSRGYEQYF.

This clone was recorded a few times. The chain employs TRBV4-3 and TRBJ2-5; D remains unclear. This CDR3 has 14 residues. Looked up from germline, CDR1 is LGHNA and CDR2 is YSLEER. V shed 1 base and J shed 0 bases, with 6 bases lying between them. CDR3 nucleotides: TGCGCCAGCAGCCAAGCTTTAGACCAAGAGACCCAGTACTTC. Amino acid sequence: CASSQALDQETQYF.

The chain employs TRBV30 and TRBJ2-5, with D tentatively TRBD2 (6 bases). Between the trimmed V and J ends, which lost 2 bases and 5 bases, there was a span of 15 bases. The germline CDR1 and CDR2 sequences are GTSNPN and SVGIG (reference sequence). This CDR3 region has 14 residues. DNA for the CDR3: TGTGCCTGGAGTAATGGGGGGAACTGGGAGACCCAGTACTTC. Protein: CAWSNGGNWETQYF.

This clone was seen a handful of times. The chain carries TRBV5-1 and TRBJ1-2; D is ambiguous. Deletions cut 1 base from V and 8 bases from J, with 12 bases between. CDR1 and CDR2 (germline): SGHRS, YFSETQ. CDR3 size: 13 residues. The CDR3 DNA is TGCGCCAGCAGCTTGCAGTCCCAAAGCGGCTACACCTTC. Amino acids: CASSLQSQSGYTF.

The rearrangement links TRBV5-6 to TRBJ1-5; D uncertain. Germline lookup yields CDR1 SGHDT and CDR2 YYEEEE. The CDR3 length is 14 residues. Trimming stripped 2 bases from V and 4 bases from J, with 10 bases between. CDR3 bases: TGTGCCAGCAGCTTTGCATCAGGAAATCAGCCCCAGCATTTT. Translating it yields CASSFASGNQPQHF.

The CDR3 reads CAWGDRDEQYF. Here the CDR3 DNA reads TGTGCCTGGGGAGACAGGGACGAGCAGTACTTC. The chain carries TRBV30 and TRBJ2-7; 7 bases match TRBD1. The V gene end was trimmed by 5 bases and the J gene end by 5 bases; junction bases not matched to a gene: 3. Germline V gene sequence: CDR1 GTSNPN, CDR2 SVGIG (reference sequence). The CDR3 covers 11 residues.

CDR3 in amino acids: CASSTTQISPLHF. The CDR3 region has the DNA TGCGCCAGCAGCACAACCCAGATTTCACCCCTCCACTTT. The gene calls are TRBV5-1 and TRBJ1-6; D is uncertain. V was clipped by 4 bases and J by 9 bases, with 11 bases between them. The CDR3 has 13 amino acids. Germline V CDR1 and CDR2: SGHRS, YFSETQ. The variable domain in full, completed from reference TRBV5-1 and TRBJ1-6, reads KAGVTQTPRYLIKTRGQQVTLSCSPISGHRSVSWYQQTPGQGLQFLFEYFSETQRNKGNFPGRFSGRQFSNSRSEMNVSTLELGDSALYLCASSTTQISPLHFGNGTRLTVT.

This chain joins TRBV5-1 and TRBJ2-3; D is possibly TRBD2 (7 bases). The V and J ends lost 0 bases and 2 bases respectively, with 25 bases between them. Germline CDR1 is SGHRS and CDR2 is YFSETQ. The CDR3 consists of 20 residues. The CDR3 region has the DNA TGCGCCAGCAGCTTGGCCCCTTCCAGTGGGGGTGGGGGGGCCACAGATACGCAGTATTTT. Translating it yields CASSLAPSSGGGGATDTQYF.

V is TRBV25-1 and J is TRBJ2-3; D unresolved. This CDR3 is built from 14 residues. Germline V lookup: CDR1 MGHDK, CDR2 SYGVNS. The V end lost 6 bases, the J end lost 0 bases, and 10 bases lay between the germline ends. CDR3 in DNA: TGTGCCAGCAGCGAGGAATTCAGCACAGATACGCAGTATTTT. Protein: CASSEEFSTDTQYF.

The chain recombines TRBV30 with TRBJ2-6; D may be TRBD1 or TRBD2 (7 bases each). There are 16 residues in the CDR3. Deletions cut 2 bases from V and 4 bases from J, with 15 bases between. Germline V gene data show CDR1 as GTSNPN and CDR2 as SVGIG (reference sequence). CDR3 in amino acids: CAWSREGAAGANVLTF. CDR3 nucleotide sequence: TGTGCCTGGAGTAGGGAGGGGGCGGCCGGGGCCAACGTCCTGACTTTC.

V usage is TRBV30 and J usage is TRBJ2-4, with unresolved D. Germline CDR1 and CDR2: GTSNPN and SVGIG (reference sequence). V lost 0 bases, J lost 1 base, and 10 bases lay in between. The CDR3 consists of 15 residues. The CDR3 region has the DNA TGTGCCTGGAGTGTAGGCTCCGTGGCCAAAAACATTCAGTACTTC. Translated: CAWSVGSVAKNIQYF.

J is TRBJ2-3 and V is TRBV5-6; D is unclear. The V end lost 0 bases, the J end lost 0 bases, and 11 bases lay between the germline ends. Germline CDR1 SGHDT, CDR2 YYEEEE. The CDR3 runs 16 residues. The CDR3 nucleotides read TGTGCCAGCAGCTTGGCCCCAGTAGCTAGCACAGATACGCAGTATTTT. The encoded protein is CASSLAPVASTDTQYF.